The 18 T cell receptor beta chains below all came from one sample that was sequenced in a study of shared clonotypes between healthy human individuals. The protocol was immunoSEQ multiplex PCR, while the TCRdb copy is restricted to in-frame clones and leaves out a portion. The sample yields roughly 500,000 clones, roughly 95% seen once. Sequenced: naive CD4+ T cells sorted from blood. The subset denotes: CD45RA+ positively selected. These receptors originate from a woman aged 30 to 39 in good health.

V usage is TRBV7-6 and J usage is TRBJ2-3; 9 bases are shared with TRBD2. Trimming at V came to 1 base and at J to 7 bases, leaving 6 bases not matched to a gene. Per germline, CDR1 SGHVS and CDR2 FNYEAQ. The CDR3 runs to 15 residues. CDR3 residues: CASSLELAGSHTQYF. CDR3 in DNA: TGTGCCAGCAGCTTAGAGCTAGCGGGGAGTCATACGCAGTATTTT.

Written as DNA, the CDR3 is TGTGCCAGCAGTTGGGGCGGGAGGGGTCTTTACGAGCAGTACTTC. It encodes CASSWGGRGLYEQYF. The chain combines TRBV6-5 with TRBJ2-7; 9 bases are shared with TRBD2. CDR3 length: 15 amino acids. With V trimmed by 4 bases and J by 4 bases, 8 bases remained unmatched. Germline-derived CDR1 and CDR2 are MNHEY and SVGAGI.

V is TRBV5-1 and J is TRBJ2-2; 9 bases line up with TRBD2. V lost 0 bases to trimming and J lost 3 bases; unmatched junction nucleotides: 9. The CDR3 totals 18 residues. Looked up from germline, CDR1 is SGHRS and CDR2 is YFSETQ. The chain's CDR3 is CASSLEVSGGLYTGELFF. The CDR3 DNA follows: TGCGCCAGCAGCTTGGAGGTTAGCGGGGGACTGTACACCGGGGAGCTGTTTTTT.

This clone showed up just once. J is TRBJ1-1 and V is TRBV2; no clear D gene. Germline V CDR1 and CDR2: SNHLY, FYNNEI. Trimming stripped 1 base from V and 1 base from J, with 4 bases between. The CDR3 spans 13 residues. The CDR3 sequence is CASSEGENTEAFF. The CDR3 DNA sequence: TGTGCCAGCAGTGAAGGCGAGAACACTGAAGCTTTCTTT.

The gene calls are TRBV19 and TRBJ1-2; 9 bases are shared with TRBD1. This CDR3 has 17 residues. Germline trimming cut 4 bases from V and 7 bases from J; bases unmatched to any gene: 16. The germline V gene encodes CDR1 LNHDA and CDR2 SQIVND (reference sequence). The CDR3 here is CASSTSGTGRRSGGYTF. CDR3 in DNA: TGTGCCAGTAGTACTTCCGGGACAGGGAGACGATCTGGTGGCTACACCTTC.

This chain connects TRBV18 to TRBJ1-1, with a weak D call TRBD1 (6 bases). There are 15 residues in the CDR3. Trimming cost V 2 bases and J 3 bases, with 13 bases left between them. In germline, CDR1 is KGHSH, CDR2 LQKENI. CDR3 in DNA: TGTGCCAGCTCACCATTGGGGGGGCTGGACACTGAAGCTTTCTTT. This encodes CASSPLGGLDTEAFF.

The chain couples TRBV11-3 to TRBJ2-7; TRBD1 is a possible D gene (6 bases). CDR1 SGHNT and CDR2 YENEEA come from the germline V gene. The CDR3 is 13 amino acids. The V gene lost 1 base and the J gene lost 3 bases, with 7 bases spanning the gap. CDR3 sequence: CASSLVQGYEQYF. The DNA of the CDR3 is TGTGCCAGCAGCTTAGTACAGGGCTACGAGCAGTACTTC.

This clone was seen only once. CDR3 protein: CASSPAPGTGAGELFF. CDR3 in DNA: TGTGCCAGCAGTCCGGCACCCGGGACAGGGGCCGGGGAGCTGTTTTTT. The chain recombines TRBV28 with TRBJ2-2; 10 bases match TRBD1. Unmatched junction bases numbered 9, after V lost 5 bases and J lost 6 bases. The germline gives CDR1 MDHEN, CDR2 SYDVKM. CDR3 length equals 16 residues. The full variable domain, completed using reference TRBV28 and TRBJ2-2, is DVKVTQSSRYLVKRTGEKVFLECVQDMDHENMFWYRQDPGLGLRLIYFSYDVKMKEKGDIPEGYSVSREKKERFSLILESASTNQTSMYLCASSPAPGTGAGELFFGEGSRLTVL.

J is TRBJ2-1 and V is TRBV7-8, with D hard to call. Deletions cut 1 base from V and 0 bases from J, with 10 bases between. Germline V gene data show CDR1 as SGHVS and CDR2 as FQNEAQ. This CDR3 contains 16 residues. This CDR3 reads CASSLVGSSSYNEQFF. The DNA for the CDR3 is TGTGCCAGCAGCTTAGTGGGCAGCAGCTCCTACAATGAGCAGTTCTTC.

The rearrangement uses TRBV28 and TRBJ2-1; D is possibly TRBD2 (6 bases). CDR1 and CDR2 from the germline V gene are MDHEN and SYDVKM. The CDR3 is 17 amino acids. Trimming removed 5 bases from V and 2 bases from J, with 19 bases in between. The CDR3 nucleotides read TGTGCCAGCAGTCTATCAGGTAGCGGCGTACCCTACAATGAGCAGTTCTTC. This encodes CASSLSGSGVPYNEQFF.

J is TRBJ2-1 and V is TRBV28; D unresolved. The CDR3 runs to 12 residues. V was clipped by 4 bases and J by 9 bases, with 10 bases between them. CDR1 MDHEN and CDR2 SYDVKM come from the germline V gene. The CDR3 sequence: CASSWLNTEQFF. The CDR3 bases are TGTGCCAGCAGTTGGCTTAATACTGAGCAGTTCTTC.

The genes are TRBV2 and TRBJ1-3; tentatively, D is TRBD1 (6 bases). Trimming left V 6 bases short and J 2 bases short, with 11 bases between. The CDR3 is 14 amino acids. Germline values: CDR1 SNHLY, CDR2 FYNNEI. The CDR3 nucleotides read TGTGCCAGCAGGGTAGGGGGTCCTGGAAACACCATATATTTT. Residues: CASRVGGPGNTIYF.

The chain is built from TRBV6-6 and TRBJ1-4; perhaps TRBD1 as D (5 bases). V lost 3 bases to trimming and J lost 5 bases, with 13 bases between them. The CDR3 has 15 amino acids. Looked up from germline, CDR1 is MNHNY and CDR2 is SVGAGI (reference sequence). Here the CDR3 reads CASSYSGTVNEKLFF. The DNA for the CDR3 is TGTGCCAGCAGTTATTCTGGGACGGTAAATGAAAAACTGTTTTTT.

The chain's CDR3 is CSVESEEGGQSGQFF. DNA for the CDR3: TGCAGCGTTGAGAGTGAGGAGGGAGGGCAGAGTGGGCAGTTCTTC. The V call is TRBV29-1, the J call TRBJ2-1, with 7 bases identical to TRBD2. The CDR3 is 15 amino acids. From germline, CDR1 is SQVTM and CDR2 ANQGSEA. Trimming at V came to 3 bases and at J to 12 bases, leaving 17 bases not matched to a gene.

The rearrangement uses TRBV11-2 and TRBJ2-1; 13 bases fit TRBD2. This CDR3 has 15 residues. V was pared by 5 bases and J by 6 bases, with 4 bases of the junction left unmatched. CDR1 is SGHAT, CDR2 FQNNGV, per germline. CDR3 nucleotide sequence: TGTGCCAGCAGCCTACTAGCGGGAGGGGCCAATGAGCAGTTCTTC. Encoded protein: CASSLLAGGANEQFF.

The rearrangement links TRBV27 to TRBJ2-7; tentatively, D is TRBD2 (5 bases). The CDR3 spans 16 residues. Trimming took off 5 bases at V and 6 bases at J, with 23 bases between the two ends. Germline lookup yields CDR1 MNHEY and CDR2 SMNVEV (reference sequence). The CDR3 reads CASSPHAGLLRGEQYF. The CDR3 coding sequence is TGTGCCAGCAGTCCACATGCAGGACTCCTTCGGGGCGAGCAGTACTTC.

The chain links TRBV4-1 to TRBJ2-3; the match to TRBD2 covers 9 bases. The CDR3 is made up of 16 amino acids. Trimming at V came to 4 bases and at J to 3 bases, leaving 8 bases not matched to a gene. Germline V gives CDR1 MGHRA, CDR2 YSYEKL. The CDR3 is CASSLAGTSGTDTQYF. CDR3 coding DNA: TGCGCCAGCAGCCTAGCGGGAACTAGCGGGACAGATACGCAGTATTTT.

The chain uses TRBV11-2 and TRBJ2-4, with no clear D. Deletions cut 5 bases from V and 0 bases from J, with 14 bases between. The CDR3 loop spans 16 amino acids. CDR1 and CDR2 from the germline V gene are SGHAT and FQNNGV. Written as DNA, the CDR3 is TGTGCCAGCAGCCCTGGACCGATACTAGCCAAAAACATTCAGTACTTC. Its translation: CASSPGPILAKNIQYF.